What follows are 8 T cell receptor beta chains derived from one specimen sequenced in a study of T cell responses to AZD1222 COVID-19 vaccine (dated by TCRdb to about 2021). Preparation of the library involved the immunoSEQ multiplex PCR assay. As stored in TCRdb, this immuneACCESS dataset retains in-frame rearrangements with V and J assigned. A fraction of the clones does not appear; measured against another copy, unresolved V genes explain less than half of the discrepancy, and the remainder lacks a known reason. The sample data list 150,000 to 200,000 clones, and 90% to 95% of these were observed just once. The ten largest clones represent less than 2% of the sample. In light of the paper, this sample's time point label describes: about 28 days (+/-7) after the second vaccine dose. The sample was peripheral blood, taken 28 days after the second AZD1222 dose. The source of these receptors is an adult who received the AZD1222 COVID-19 vaccine.

V is TRBV6-4 and J is TRBJ1-6; D uncertain. Germline assignment: CDR1 MRHNA and CDR2 SNTAGT. V was cut by 6 bases and J by 1 base, with 4 bases left in between. The length of the CDR3 is 13 residues. The CDR3 here is CASRGSYNSPLHF. As DNA, the CDR3 is TGTGCCAGCAGGGGTTCCTATAATTCACCCCTCCACTTT.

The rearrangement links TRBV6-6 to TRBJ2-3; TRBD2 aligns across 13 bases. Trimming at V came to 4 bases and at J to 3 bases, leaving 4 bases not matched to a gene. The CDR3 extends over 16 amino acids. Germline lookup yields CDR1 MNHNY and CDR2 SVGAGI (reference sequence). CDR3 in amino acids: CASSSGLAGETDTQYF. CDR3 coding DNA: TGTGCCAGCAGTTCCGGACTAGCGGGGGAAACAGATACGCAGTATTTT.

The J gene is TRBJ1-2, the V gene TRBV2; no reliable D call. CDR3 size: 13 residues. V lost 6 bases, J lost 6 bases, and 14 bases lay in between. Germline CDR1 is SNHLY and CDR2 is FYNNEI. This chain's CDR3 is CASRDPTLNGYTF. For the CDR3, the DNA is TGTGCCAGCAGGGACCCAACCCTCAATGGCTACACCTTC.

This clone was detected only once. This specimen includes other DNA sequences encoding the same CDR3. V usage is TRBV11-3 and J usage is TRBJ1-1; D perhaps matches TRBD1 (6 bases). This CDR3 is built from 13 residues. Deletions cut 5 bases from V and 1 base from J, with 8 bases between. Germline V gene data show CDR1 as SGHNT and CDR2 as YENEEA. The CDR3 sequence is CASSLRGNTEAFF. The CDR3 coding sequence is TGTGCCAGCAGCCTCAGGGGGAACACTGAAGCTTTCTTT.

J is TRBJ2-1 and V is TRBV18; no clear D. The V and J ends lost 2 bases and 6 bases respectively, with 8 bases between them. The CDR3 sequence is 13 residues long. CDR1 and CDR2 from the germline V gene are KGHSH and LQKENI. The CDR3 DNA reads as TGTGCCAGCTCACCAAAAGGCCTCAATGAGCAGTTCTTC. The encoded protein is CASSPKGLNEQFF.

The chain recombines TRBV2 with TRBJ1-3; possibly TRBD1 for D (6 bases). Per the germline V gene, CDR1 is SNHLY and CDR2 is FYNNEI. Trimming shortened V by 5 bases and J by 0 bases, and 11 bases separated the two germline ends. The CDR3 is 15 residues long. CDR3 nucleotide sequence: TGTGCCAGCAGTCCAGGGGAACTCTCTGGAAACACCATATATTTT. Its translation: CASSPGELSGNTIYF.

CDR3 bases: TGCGCCAGCAGCTTCAATCAGGGGATTACCGGCGAGCAGTACTTC. Protein product: CASSFNQGITGEQYF. The V and J genes are TRBV5-1 and TRBJ2-7; a possible D gene is TRBD1 (6 bases). The length of the CDR3 is 15 residues. CDR1 SGHRS and CDR2 YFSETQ come from the germline V gene. V lost 2 bases and J 6 bases, leaving 18 bases between the germline ends.

The chain has TRBV10-3 and TRBJ1-1, with a tentative D call TRBD1 (6 bases). CDR3 length equals 16 residues. V lost 0 bases to trimming and J lost 3 bases, with 14 bases between them. The germline CDR1 and CDR2 sequences are ENHRY and SYGVKD. This chain's CDR3 is CAISESMGGGDTEAFF. CDR3 nucleotide sequence: TGTGCCATCAGTGAGTCGATGGGGGGCGGAGACACTGAAGCTTTCTTT.